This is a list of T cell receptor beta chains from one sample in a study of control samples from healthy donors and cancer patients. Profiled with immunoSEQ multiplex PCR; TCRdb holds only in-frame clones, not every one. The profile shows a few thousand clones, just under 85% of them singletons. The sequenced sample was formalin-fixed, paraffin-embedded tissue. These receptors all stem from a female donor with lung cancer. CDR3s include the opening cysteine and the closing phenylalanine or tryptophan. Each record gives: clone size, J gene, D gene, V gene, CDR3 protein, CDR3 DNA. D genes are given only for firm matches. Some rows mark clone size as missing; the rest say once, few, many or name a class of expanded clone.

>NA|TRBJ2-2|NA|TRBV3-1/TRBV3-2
CASSQSGRGSGELFF
TGTGCCAGCAGCCAAAGTGGCCGCGGGTCCGGGGAGCTGTTTTTT
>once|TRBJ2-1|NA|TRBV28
CASSLCEGFGACVQFF
TGTGCCAGCAGTTTATGCGAGGGATTTGGGGCCTGCGTGCAGTTCTTC
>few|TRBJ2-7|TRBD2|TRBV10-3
CAISGTSGIVGNEQYF
TGTGCCATCAGTGGGACTAGCGGGATTGTCGGGAACGAGCAGTACTTC
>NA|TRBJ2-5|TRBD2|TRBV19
CASRTSGTQETQYF
TGTGCCAGTAGGACTAGCGGGACCCAAGAGACCCAGTACTTC
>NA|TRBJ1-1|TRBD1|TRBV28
CASSFAGGRSTEAFF
TGTGCCAGCAGTTTCGCAGGGGGCCGGAGCACTGAAGCTTTCTTT
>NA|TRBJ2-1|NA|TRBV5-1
CASSLDTGNEQFF
TGCGCCAGCAGCTTGGATACAGGCAATGAGCAGTTCTTC
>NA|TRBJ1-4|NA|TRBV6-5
CALERGENWVELFF
TGTGCGTTGGAAAGGGGGGAGAATTGGGTGGAACTGTTTTTT
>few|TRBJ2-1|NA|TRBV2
CASSELHNEQFF
TGTGCCAGCAGTGAACTCCACAATGAGCAGTTCTTC
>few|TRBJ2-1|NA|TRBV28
CASSSRGPRNEQFF
TGTGCCAGCAGTTCCCGAGGGCCTCGCAATGAGCAGTTCTTC
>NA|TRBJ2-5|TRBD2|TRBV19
CASRTSGTQETQYF
TGTGCCAGTAGGACTAGCGGGACTCAAGAGACCCAGTACTTC
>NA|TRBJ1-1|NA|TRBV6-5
CASTKGEGGSSEAFF
TGTGCCAGCACTAAAGGAGAGGGCGGGAGTTCTGAAGCTTTCTTT
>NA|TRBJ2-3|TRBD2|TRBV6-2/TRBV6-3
CASSPGLAVHGADTQYF
TGTGCCAGCAGTCCGGGACTAGCGGTTCATGGGGCAGATACGCAGTATTTT
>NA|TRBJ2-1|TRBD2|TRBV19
CASSPPPAGANEQFF
TGTGCCAGTAGTCCCCCCCCGGCGGGAGCGAATGAGCAGTTCTTC
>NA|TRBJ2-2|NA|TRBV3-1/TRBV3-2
CASSVARSRTNTGELFF
TGTGCCAGCAGTGTCGCGCGCTCCCGAACGAACACCGGGGAGCTGTTTTTT
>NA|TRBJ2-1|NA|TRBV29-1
CSVAGVGEQFF
TGCAGCGTTGCAGGGGTCGGTGAGCAGTTCTTC
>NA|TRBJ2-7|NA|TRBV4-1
CASSQELASSSYEQYF
TGCGCCAGCAGCCAGGAACTAGCTTCGAGCTCCTACGAGCAGTACTTC
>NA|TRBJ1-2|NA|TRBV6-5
CASSLQGNYGYTF
TGTGCCAGCAGTTTACAGGGAAACTATGGCTACACCTTC
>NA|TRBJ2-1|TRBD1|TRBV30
CAWRTGGTVEQFF
TGTGCCTGGAGGACAGGGGGGACTGTTGAGCAGTTCTTC
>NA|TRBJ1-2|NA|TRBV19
CASSIAVNYGYTF
TGTGCCAGTAGTATAGCAGTGAACTATGGCTACACCTTC
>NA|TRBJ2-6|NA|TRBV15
CATSRYPGGANVLTF
TGTGCCACCAGCAGATACCCTGGGGGGGCCAACGTCCTGACTTTC
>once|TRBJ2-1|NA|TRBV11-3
CASSLSGELFEQFF
TGTGCCAGCAGCTTAAGCGGCGAGCTTTTTGAGCAGTTCTTC
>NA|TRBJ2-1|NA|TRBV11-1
CASSLPGRGNEQFF
TGTGCCAGCAGCCTCCCCGGACGGGGTAATGAGCAGTTCTTC
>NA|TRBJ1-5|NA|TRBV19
CASSIIPNSNQPQHF
TGTGCCAGTAGTATAATTCCGAATAGCAATCAGCCCCAGCATTTT
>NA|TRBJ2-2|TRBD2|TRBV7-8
CASSFLSSGRINTGELFF
TGTGCCAGCAGCTTTCTGAGTAGCGGGAGGATTAACACCGGGGAGCTGTTTTTT
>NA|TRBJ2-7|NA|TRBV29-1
CSVEDFGWDEQYF
TGCAGCGTTGAAGATTTCGGCTGGGACGAGCAGTACTTC
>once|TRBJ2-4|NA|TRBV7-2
CVSSAIAKNIQYF
TGTGTCAGCAGCGCGATAGCCAAAAACATTCAGTACTTC
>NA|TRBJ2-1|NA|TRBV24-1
CATSNPGKGNEQFF
TGTGCCACCAGTAATCCCGGGAAAGGGAATGAGCAGTTCTTC
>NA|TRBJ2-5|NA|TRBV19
CASSTAVGRGETQYF
TGTGCCAGTAGTACCGCGGTAGGACGGGGAGAGACCCAGTACTTC
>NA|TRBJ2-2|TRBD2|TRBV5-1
CASRTSGIATGELFF
TGCGCCAGCAGGACTAGCGGGATAGCTACCGGGGAGCTGTTTTTT
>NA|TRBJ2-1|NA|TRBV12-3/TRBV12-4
CASNPTGTNEQFF
TGTGCCAGCAACCCGACAGGGACTAATGAGCAGTTCTTC
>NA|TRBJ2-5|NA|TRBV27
CARVPGAIHPETQYF
TGTGCCAGAGTACCGGGAGCCATCCATCCAGAGACCCAGTACTTC
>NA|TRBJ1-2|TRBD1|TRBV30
CAWSRRLGQSNGYTF
TGTGCCTGGAGTCGACGACTGGGACAGTCAAATGGCTACACCTTC
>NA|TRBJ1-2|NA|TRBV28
CASPHGGYTF
TGTGCCAGCCCTCACGGTGGCTACACCTTC
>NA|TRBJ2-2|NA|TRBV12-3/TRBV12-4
CASSFSGRGELFF
TGTGCCAGCAGTTTTTCGGGGAGGGGGGAGCTGTTTTTT
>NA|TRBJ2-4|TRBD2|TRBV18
CASSPTREGRAKNIQYF
TGTGCCAGCTCACCAACGCGGGAGGGCCGTGCCAAAAACATTCAGTACTTC
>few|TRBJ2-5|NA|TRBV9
CASSVTTRETQYF
TGTGCCAGCAGCGTAACAACCCGCGAGACCCAGTACTTC
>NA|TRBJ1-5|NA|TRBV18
CASSPPNQPQHF
TGTGCCAGCTCTCCCCCCAATCAGCCCCAGCATTTT
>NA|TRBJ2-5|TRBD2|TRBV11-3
CASSLGTSGSRLTQYF
TGTGCCAGCAGCTTAGGGACTAGCGGTAGCCGTTTGACCCAGTACTTC
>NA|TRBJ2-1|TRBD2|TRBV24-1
CATSDVPGLGTYNEQFF
TGTGCCACCAGTGACGTCCCGGGACTAGGTACCTACAATGAGCAGTTCTTC
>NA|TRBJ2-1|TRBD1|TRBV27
CASSFWTGAYNEQFF
TGTGCCAGCAGTTTTTGGACAGGGGCATACAATGAGCAGTTCTTC
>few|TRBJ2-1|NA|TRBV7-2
CASSLYSSSYNEQFF
TGTGCCAGCAGCTTATATTCAAGTTCCTACAATGAGCAGTTCTTC
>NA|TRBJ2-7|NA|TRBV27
CASSKGGYEQYF
TGTGCCAGCAGTAAGGGGGGATACGAGCAGTACTTC
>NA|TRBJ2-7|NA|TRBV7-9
CASSTRGIEQYF
TGTGCCAGCAGCACCCGGGGGATCGAGCAGTACTTC
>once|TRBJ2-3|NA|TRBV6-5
CASRASNLGDTQYF
TGTGCCAGCAGAGCCTCCAATTTAGGAGATACGCAGTATTTT
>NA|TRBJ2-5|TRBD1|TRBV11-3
CASSLGTVKETQYF
TGTGCCAGCAGCCTAGGGACAGTTAAAGAGACCCAGTACTTC
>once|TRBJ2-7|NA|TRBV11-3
CASRQSGGYEQYF
TGTGCCAGCCGTCAGTCTGGGGGCTACGAGCAGTACTTC
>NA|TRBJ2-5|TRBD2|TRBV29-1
CSAQAGVGETQYF
TGCAGCGCCCAAGCGGGAGTGGGAGAGACCCAGTACTTC